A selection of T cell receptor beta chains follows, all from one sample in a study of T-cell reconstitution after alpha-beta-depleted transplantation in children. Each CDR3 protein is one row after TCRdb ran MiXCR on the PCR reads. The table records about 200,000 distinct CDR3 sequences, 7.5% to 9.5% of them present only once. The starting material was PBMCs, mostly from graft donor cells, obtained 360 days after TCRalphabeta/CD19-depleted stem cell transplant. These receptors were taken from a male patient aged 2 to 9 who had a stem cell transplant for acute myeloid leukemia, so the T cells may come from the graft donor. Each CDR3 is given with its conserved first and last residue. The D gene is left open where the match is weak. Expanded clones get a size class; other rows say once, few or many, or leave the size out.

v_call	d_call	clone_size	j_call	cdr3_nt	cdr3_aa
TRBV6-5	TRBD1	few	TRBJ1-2	TGTGCCAGCAGTTACTCGGGGCGACCGGGACAGGGGGCCCGCTATGGCTACACCTTC	CASSYSGRPGQGARYGYTF
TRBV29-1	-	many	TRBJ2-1	TGCAGCGTGTCCAAACTAGGTTATGAGCAGTTCTTC	CSVSKLGYEQFF
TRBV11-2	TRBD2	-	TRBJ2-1	TGTGCCAGCAGCTTAAGGGTAGCGGGAGGGAATGAGCAGTTCTTC	CASSLRVAGGNEQFF
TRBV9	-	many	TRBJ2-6	TGTGCCAGCAGCGTGGGGGGACCGACCCCTGGGGCCAACGTCCTGACTTTC	CASSVGGPTPGANVLTF
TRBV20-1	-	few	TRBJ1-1	TGCAGTGCCCCCAGGCCACATGAAGCTTTCTTT	CSAPRPHEAFF
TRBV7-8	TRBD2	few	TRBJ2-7	TGTGCCAGCAGCTTCCGACTAGCGGATCACTACGAGCAGTACTTC	CASSFRLADHYEQYF
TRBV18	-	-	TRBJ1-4	TGTGCCAGCTCACGACGCGAGGAGGAAAAACTGTTTTTT	CASSRREEEKLFF
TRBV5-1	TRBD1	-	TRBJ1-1	TGCGCCAGCAGCTCCAGGACAGGCCTAAAGTTGAACACTGAAGCTTTCTTT	CASSSRTGLKLNTEAFF
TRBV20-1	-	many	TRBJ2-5	TGCAGTGCTAGAGATTACCGAGGGCAAGAGACCCAGTACTTC	CSARDYRGQETQYF
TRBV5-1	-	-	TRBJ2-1	TGCGCCAGCAGCTTACCCAGTATGACCTTTGTGGATGAGCAGTTCTTC	CASSLPSMTFVDEQFF
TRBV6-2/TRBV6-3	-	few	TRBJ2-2	TGTGCCAGCAGTTATGGATCGGAGGGTTTTCTAAGGAACACCGGGGAGCTGTTTTTT	CASSYGSEGFLRNTGELFF
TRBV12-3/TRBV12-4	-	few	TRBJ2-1	TGTGCCAGCAGTTGGGGGGGCGATGACAATGAGCAGTTCTTC	CASSWGGDDNEQFF
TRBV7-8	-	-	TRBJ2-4	TGTGCCAGCAGCTTAGGGGGTCCGGGGAACATTCAGTACTTC	CASSLGGPGNIQYF
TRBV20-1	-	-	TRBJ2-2	TGCAGTGCTAGAGTTAGCGGAGCGAACACCGGGGAGCTGTTTTTT	CSARVSGANTGELFF
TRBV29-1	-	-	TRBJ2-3	TGCAGCGCTGAAGGCGGGCAGGGACCAGATACGCAGTATTTT	CSAEGGQGPDTQYF
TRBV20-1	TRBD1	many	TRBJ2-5	TGCAGTGCTAGAGCCCTGGAGACAGGGGAAGAGACCCAGTACTTC	CSARALETGEETQYF
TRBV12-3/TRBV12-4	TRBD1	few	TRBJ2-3	TGTGCCAGCCACAGGGGAAGGGACACAGATACGCAGTATTTT	CASHRGRDTDTQYF
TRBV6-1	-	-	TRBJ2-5	TGTGCCAGCACCCCCCGGGTAGGGCTCGAGACCCAGTACTTC	CASTPRVGLETQYF
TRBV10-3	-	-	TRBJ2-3	TGTGCCATCAGTGATTCGGACAAGACAGATACGCAGTATTTT	CAISDSDKTDTQYF
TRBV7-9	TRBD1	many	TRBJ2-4	TGTGCCAGCAGCTCTCCGACAGGGAAGGCCCTCAACATTCAGTACTTC	CASSSPTGKALNIQYF
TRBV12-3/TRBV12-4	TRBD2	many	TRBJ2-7	TGTGCCAGCAGTTTAGGAGCGGGGGAGCAGTACTTC	CASSLGAGEQYF
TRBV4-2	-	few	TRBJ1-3	TGTGCCAGCAGCCAAGATGTGTTTGGAAACACCATATATTTT	CASSQDVFGNTIYF
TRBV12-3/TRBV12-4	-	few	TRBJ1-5	TGTGCCAGCAGTTTGGACAGCCCCAATCAGCCCCAGCATTTT	CASSLDSPNQPQHF
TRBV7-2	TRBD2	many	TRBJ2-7	TGTGCCAGCAGCTCCGGACTAGCGGGAGGGCTGACCGAGCAGTACTTC	CASSSGLAGGLTEQYF
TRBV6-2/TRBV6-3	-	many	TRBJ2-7	TGTGCCAGCAGTTTTGCCTACGAGCAGTACTTC	CASSFAYEQYF
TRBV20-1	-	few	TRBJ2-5	TGCAGTCCCTTCCGGTGGGATCAAGAGACCCAGTACTTC	CSPFRWDQETQYF
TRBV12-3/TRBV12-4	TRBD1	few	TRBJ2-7	TGTGCCAGCAGTTCCCCGACAGGGGAAACCTACGAGCAGTACTTC	CASSSPTGETYEQYF
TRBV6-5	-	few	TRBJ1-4	TGTGCCAGCAAGGGGACGGGAAGGGATGGCGGTAATGAAAAACTGTTTTTT	CASKGTGRDGGNEKLFF
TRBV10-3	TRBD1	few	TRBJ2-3	TGTGCCATCAGTCACCGCCAGGGGGCTAGCACAGATACGCAGTATTTT	CAISHRQGASTDTQYF
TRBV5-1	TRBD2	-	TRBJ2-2	TGCGCCAGCAGCCTATTAGCGGGTTACACCGGGGAGCTGTTTTTT	CASSLLAGYTGELFF
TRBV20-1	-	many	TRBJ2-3	TGCAGTGCTAGCTCTGGGAGGTCTAGCACAGATACGCAGTATTTT	CSASSGRSSTDTQYF
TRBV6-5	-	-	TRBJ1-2	TGTGCCAGCAGTTACAGGCGGCTTACCCCCTATGGCTACACCTTC	CASSYRRLTPYGYTF